What follows are 18 T cell receptor beta chains derived from one specimen sequenced in a study of blood T cell repertoires in COVID-19. Sequencing was performed with immunoSEQ multiplex PCR; in TCRdb, only in-frame clones are kept and a portion is missing. The data show 90,000 to 120,000 clones, approximately 84% seen once. Sequencing was performed on peripheral blood. Receptors were obtained from a human donor in a cohort sampled during active COVID-19.

The chain joins TRBV5-4 to TRBJ2-3, with 9 bases aligning to TRBD2. Germline CDR1 and CDR2: SGHNT and YYREEE (reference sequence). V was clipped by 4 bases and J by 3 bases; unmatched bases: 12. The CDR3 is 17 amino acids. Here the CDR3 DNA reads TGTGCCAGCAGCCATGAGACTAGCGGTTTGGTTACAGATACGCAGTATTTT. This gives the protein CASSHETSGLVTDTQYF.

The chain is built from TRBV20-1 and TRBJ2-2; 9 bases are a match to TRBD2. The CDR3 covers 15 residues. CDR1 and CDR2 (germline): DFQATT, SNEGSKA (reference sequence). V shed 3 bases and J 1 base; nucleotides not matched to a gene: 3. The CDR3 protein is CSASIAGVNTGELFF. The DNA for the CDR3 is TGCAGTGCTAGTATAGCGGGAGTGAACACCGGGGAGCTGTTTTTT.

The chain employs TRBV10-3 and TRBJ1-2; TRBD1 matches at 10 bases. This CDR3 contains 16 residues. The germline V gene encodes CDR1 ENHRY and CDR2 SYGVKD. With 0 bases clipped from V and 0 bases from J, the junction kept 1 base outside the gene matches. As DNA, the CDR3 is TGTGCCATCAGTGAGTCGACAGGGGGCACTAACTATGGCTACACCTTC. Its translation: CAISESTGGTNYGYTF.

This clone was recorded once. The chain combines TRBV5-1 with TRBJ1-1; D not resolved. Deletions cut 0 bases from V and 1 base from J, with 13 bases between. The CDR3 spans 16 residues. The germline CDR1 and CDR2 sequences are SGHRS and YFSETQ. CDR3 protein: CASSLVGAGQNTEAFF. In nucleotides, the CDR3 is TGCGCCAGCAGCTTGGTAGGTGCGGGTCAGAACACTGAAGCTTTCTTT.

The V gene is TRBV7-6, the J gene TRBJ2-1, with 13 bases fitting TRBD2. The germline gives CDR1 SGHVS, CDR2 FNYEAQ. The CDR3 consists of 15 residues. V dropped 1 base and J dropped 6; count of bases not matched to a gene: 0. CDR3 loop: CASSLGTSGSNEQFF. For the CDR3, the DNA is TGTGCCAGCAGCTTAGGGACTAGCGGGAGCAATGAGCAGTTCTTC.

This rearrangement joins TRBV10-3 to TRBJ1-5; TRBD1 is a possible D gene (6 bases). V was pared by 4 bases and J by 0 bases, with 7 bases between. This CDR3 has 14 amino acids. Germline V lookup: CDR1 ENHRY, CDR2 SYGVKD. CDR3 DNA sequence: TGTGCCATCAGTGCAGGGGCTAGCAATCAGCCCCAGCATTTT. Translated, it gives CAISAGASNQPQHF.

This chain uses TRBV7-2 with TRBJ1-2; 9 bases fit TRBD1. The CDR3 has 14 amino acids. J lost 4 bases, V lost 5 bases, and 5 bases had no gene match. Germline lookup yields CDR1 SGHTA and CDR2 FQGNSA. DNA for the CDR3: TGTGCCAGCAGCCCAGGACAGGGGCGCTATGGCTACACCTTC. This gives the protein CASSPGQGRYGYTF.

The count of this clone is one. The V gene is TRBV7-3, the J gene TRBJ2-3; 10 bases map to TRBD1. The CDR3 contains 19 residues. Germline values: CDR1 SGHTA, CDR2 FQGTGA. J lost 4 bases, V lost 4 bases, and 17 bases had no gene match. In DNA, the CDR3 is TGTGCCAGCAGCTCAAGAACGGCCGGGACAGGGGTTGGCTCAGATACGCAGTATTTT. Residues: CASSSRTAGTGVGSDTQYF.

J is TRBJ2-7 and V is TRBV28; maybe TRBD2 (6 bases). V gave up 6 bases and J gave up 2 bases, with 14 bases separating them. Germline V lookup: CDR1 MDHEN, CDR2 SYDVKM. This CDR3 spans 14 amino acids. Here the CDR3 reads CASSGTYFTYEQYF. The CDR3 DNA sequence: TGTGCCAGCAGCGGGACTTACTTCACCTACGAGCAGTACTTC.

The chain joins TRBV10-3 to TRBJ1-6; the match to TRBD1 covers 7 bases. J gave up 10 bases and V 7 bases, and 10 bases lay outside the gene matches. This CDR3 is 14 amino acids long. Germline CDR1 reads ENHRY; CDR2 reads SYGVKD. This CDR3 reads CAITDNRGGSPLHF. The CDR3 DNA follows: TGTGCCATCACCGATAACAGGGGTGGATCACCCCTCCACTTT.

Only one count was recorded for this clone. The chain uses TRBV29-1 and TRBJ1-2; TRBD1 matches at 9 bases. CDR3 length equals 13 residues. The germline CDR1 and CDR2 sequences are SQVTM and ANQGSEA. The V and J ends lost 3 bases and 7 bases, in that order; junction bases with no gene match: 6. CDR3 coding DNA: TGCAGCGTTGAGGGACAGGGAGGCTCTGGCTACACCTTC. It translates to CSVEGQGGSGYTF.

V usage is TRBV5-4 and J usage is TRBJ2-5, with 13 positions matching TRBD2. Per germline, CDR1 SGHNT and CDR2 YYREEE (reference sequence). This CDR3 has 16 residues. Trimming took 3 bases from V and 3 from J; bases not matched to a gene: 5. Here the CDR3 reads CASSWTSGSTKETQYF. The DNA for the CDR3 is TGTGCCAGCAGCTGGACTAGCGGGAGTACGAAAGAGACCCAGTACTTC.

This chain links TRBV5-1 with TRBJ2-1; 7 nucleotides line up with TRBD2. The length of the CDR3 is 17 residues. Trimming took 2 bases from V and 2 from J; bases not matched to a gene: 10. Germline values: CDR1 SGHRS, CDR2 YFSETQ. The CDR3 loop is CASSFYGTNVPYNEQFF. In DNA, the CDR3 is TGCGCCAGCAGCTTCTACGGGACTAACGTTCCCTACAATGAGCAGTTCTTC. The full variable domain, in which reference TRBV5-1 and TRBJ2-1 provide the parts outside the CDR3, is KAGVTQTPRYLIKTRGQQVTLSCSPISGHRSVSWYQQTPGQGLQFLFEYFSETQRNKGNFPGRFSGRQFSNSRSEMNVSTLELGDSALYLCASSFYGTNVPYNEQFFGPGTRLTVL.

V and J are TRBV7-2 and TRBJ2-5, with 9 bases lining up with TRBD2. This CDR3 has 16 amino acids. V was clipped by 1 base and J by 4 bases; unmatched bases: 7. From germline, CDR1 is SGHTA and CDR2 FQGNSA. The CDR3 sequence: CASSLGFASGIETQYF. The DNA for the CDR3 is TGTGCCAGCAGCTTAGGATTCGCTAGCGGGATAGAGACCCAGTACTTC.

This clone was counted once. This rearrangement joins TRBV7-2 to TRBJ2-2, with D uncertain. The germline gives CDR1 SGHTA, CDR2 FQGNSA. CDR3 length equals 14 residues. V was trimmed by 2 bases and J by 4 bases, leaving 8 bases between them. The CDR3 nucleotides are TGTGCCAGCAGCTTAATCCCGGGCACCGGGGAGCTGTTTTTT. This gives the protein CASSLIPGTGELFF.

The chain employs TRBV9 and TRBJ2-1; D not certain. The CDR3 length is 13 residues. Trimming stripped 9 bases from V and 5 bases from J, with 15 bases between. Germline lookup yields CDR1 SGDLS and CDR2 YYNGEE. CDR3 residues: CATRPNVDNEQFF. In DNA form, the CDR3 reads TGTGCCACGAGGCCTAATGTAGACAATGAGCAGTTCTTC.

The rearrangement links TRBV6-5 to TRBJ2-3; no firm D call. The CDR3 contains 12 residues. V lost 2 bases, J lost 2 bases, and 2 bases lay in between. Germline V gene lookup returns CDR1 MNHEY and CDR2 SVGAGI. CDR3 amino acids: CASSYLTDTQYF. The CDR3 DNA is TGTGCCAGCAGTTACCTCACAGATACGCAGTATTTT.

The V call is TRBV7-3, the J call TRBJ2-1; 10 bases align to TRBD1. The CDR3 has 16 residues. V shed 5 bases and J 5 bases; nucleotides not matched to a gene: 9. Germline V gives CDR1 SGHTA, CDR2 FQGTGA. As DNA, the CDR3 is TGTGCCAGCAGCCCATCGACAGGGGGCGCCCACAATGAGCAGTTCTTC. This gives the protein CASSPSTGGAHNEQFF.